This T cell receptor beta chain is drawn from a study of T cells in Graves' hyperthyroidism and ophthalmopathy (dated by TCRdb to between 2018 and 2020). Study-wide context: TCR V-J signatures able to tell the groups apart were searched for in a discovery cohort of 100 patients, of whom more than 40 had Graves' ophthalmopathy and 55 to 60 had stable Graves' hyperthyroidism. In addition, the study compared T-cell repertoires in thyroid tissue and in blood from over 5 Graves' hyperthyroidism patients. The approximately 95 discovery patients were divided at random into training and test sets in a 7:3 ratio. Prospective prediction of ophthalmopathy was tested in an independent validation cohort consisting of some 20 hyperthyroidism patients and more than 15 patients who later progressed to ophthalmopathy. Once sampling was done, hyperthyroidism patients were given methimazole at a starting dose of 30 mg daily, whereas ophthalmopathy patients were given high-dose intravenous methylprednisolone. The paper reports TCR Vbeta CDR3 sequencing of about 140 peripheral blood samples: some 44 ophthalmopathy, about 75 hyperthyroidism and 17 progressor patients. Paper-wide results and their limitations: Most expanded thyroid clonotypes (frequency above 0.001) were also found in blood, which suggests that blood repertoires may mirror thyroid immune responses. A 13 V-J signature model separated ophthalmopathy from stable hyperthyroidism, with about 90% sensitivity and about 81% specificity in cross-validation and 80%/75% in testing. In validation, the model predicted progression to ophthalmopathy with approximately 71% sensitivity and 72% to 85% specificity, a median of 6.5 months before onset. No statistical method was used to set the sample size in advance, and investigators knew the group allocation.

In regard to this clonotype: This clone's antigen is unknown. The input lacks base qualities; no much larger clone sits a single base away.

The TCR beta CDR3 regions were amplified from RNA transcripts. The first round of RT-PCR for the TCR CDR3 was performed with the HTBI primer set and the Qiagen OneStep RT-PCR kit. A second multiplex PCR round built the libraries, followed by size selection and purification. Libraries were sequenced paired-end with 100 bp reads on an Illumina HiSeq2000. In the source study's methods: SOAPnuke was used to process the raw data, with reads discarded if the reads contained adapters or uncalled bases, had a mean Phred below 15, or lacked an exact constant-primer or identifier match. COPE v1.2.5 was used to merge high-quality paired reads, and clonotypes were defined as unique nucleotide sequences. Clonotypes were aligned to IMGT TRBV, TRBD and TRBJ reference segments using MiTCR v1.1. The analysis was restricted to V-J combinations with a frequency above 0.0001, which together covered 99.2% of the repertoires. A TCS score was defined as the ratio of F50 (clonal expansion) to E x V (chaos), with BLOSUM62-based TCRdist applied between CDR3 peptides within each V-J. Welch's t-statistics and random forest reduced fewer than 600 V-J features to under 15, which were used in a naive Bayes classifier (R e1071). Thyroid-blood repertoire similarity was quantified with the Morisita-Horn index. Through fastp at Q25 and MiXCR, TCRdb rebuilt clones from the public reads, retaining in-frame beta chains. Duplicate CDR3 protein sequences are folded into a single record with the most common DNA and genes. TCRdb's processing, not the authors', yielded these V and J calls. The sample table contains about 580,000 distinct CDR3 sequences; only one count was recorded for 46% of them. The ten largest clones capture more than 7.5% of the sample.

Stable Graves' hyperthyroidism was defined as the absence of progression to ophthalmopathy over 18 months of follow-up. Hyperthyroidism patients were aged 18 to 65 years and newly diagnosed, with disease duration of less than 2 months. Any patient with an uncontrolled infection, another autoimmune disease, pregnancy or lactation was excluded. Clinical symptoms, serum thyroxine and TRAb, thyroid ultrasound, and orbital computed tomography formed the basis for the diagnoses. Total RNA was extracted using Trizol reagent, and RNA quality was assessed on an Agilent 2100 Bioanalyzer. What was sequenced was peripheral blood or thyroid tissue (not recorded which). The sequence was collected from a woman aged 18-29 years with Graves' hyperthyroidism.

The DNA reads TGCAGTGCTAGGGCCGGGACTAGCGGGAGGAATGAGCAGTACTTC. It codes for CSARAGTSGRNEQYF. The rearrangement joined TRBV20-1 to TRBJ2-7; 15 junctional bases match TRBD2. The germline V gene (reference sequence) specifies DFQATT as CDR1 and SNEGSKA as CDR2. Measured from the cysteine to the phenylalanine, the CDR3 is 15 residues long. The CDR3 DNA has 45 bases and is translated from base 1. V ends up 3 bases short and J 7 bases short, with an unmatched junction base count of 7.